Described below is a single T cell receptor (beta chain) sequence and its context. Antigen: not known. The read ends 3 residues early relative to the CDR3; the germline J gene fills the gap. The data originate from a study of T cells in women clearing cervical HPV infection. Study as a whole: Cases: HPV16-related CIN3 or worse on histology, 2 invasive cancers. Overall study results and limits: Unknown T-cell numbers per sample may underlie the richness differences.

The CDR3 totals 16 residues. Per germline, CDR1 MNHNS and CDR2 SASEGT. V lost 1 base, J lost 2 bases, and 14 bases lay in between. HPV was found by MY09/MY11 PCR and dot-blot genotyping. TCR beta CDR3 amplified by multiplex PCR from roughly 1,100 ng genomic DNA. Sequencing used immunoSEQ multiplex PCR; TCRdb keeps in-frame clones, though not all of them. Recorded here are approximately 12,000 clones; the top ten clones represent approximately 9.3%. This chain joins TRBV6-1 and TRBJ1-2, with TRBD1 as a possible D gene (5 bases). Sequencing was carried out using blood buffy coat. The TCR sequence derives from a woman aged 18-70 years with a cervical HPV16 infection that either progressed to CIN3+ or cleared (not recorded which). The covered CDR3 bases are TGTGCCAGCAGTGAAGTGACCAGGGTGGCAAACTATGGC. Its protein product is CASSEVTRVANYG. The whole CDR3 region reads CASSEVTRVANYGYTF.